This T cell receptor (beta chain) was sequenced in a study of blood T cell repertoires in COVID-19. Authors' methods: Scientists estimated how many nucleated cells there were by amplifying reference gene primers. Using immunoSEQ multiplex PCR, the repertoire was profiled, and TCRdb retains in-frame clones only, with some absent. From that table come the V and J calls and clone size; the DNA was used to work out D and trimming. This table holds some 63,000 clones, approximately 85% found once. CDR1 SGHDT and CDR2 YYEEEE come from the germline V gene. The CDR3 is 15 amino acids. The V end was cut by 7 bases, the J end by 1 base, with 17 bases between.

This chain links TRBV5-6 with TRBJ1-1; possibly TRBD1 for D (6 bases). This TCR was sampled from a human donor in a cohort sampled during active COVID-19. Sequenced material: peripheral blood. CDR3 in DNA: TGTGCCAGCGGTGGGCCAGGGGTAGGGAACACTGAAGCTTTCTTT. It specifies CASGGPGVGNTEAFF.